What follows is one TCR beta chain and its context. These data are taken from a study of blood T cell repertoires in COVID-19. Background on the study: Whether acute or convalescent, the COVID-19 samples came from the United States, Italy and Spain. PBMCs, B-cell-depleted T cells, or T cells provided the cDNA or gDNA that made up the material.

In the authors' workflow: Quantification of nucleated cells was approximated via reference gene primer amplification. Assay: immunoSEQ multiplex PCR; the TCRdb copy retains only in-frame clones and omits some. V, J and clone size were drawn from that table, and D and trimming were deduced from the DNA. The profile shows tens of thousands of clones, more than 85% of them singletons. Sequencing was performed on peripheral blood. This receptor was taken from a man in his fifties with acute or convalescent COVID-19.

This CDR3 is CASSSPYRERDQPQHF. CDR3 nucleotide sequence: TGTGCCAGTAGTTCCCCTTACAGGGAACGCGATCAGCCCCAGCATTTT. The chain uses TRBV19 and TRBJ1-5; TRBD1 is a possible D gene (6 bases). V lost 5 bases and J 5 bases, leaving 19 bases between the germline ends. Germline V CDR1 and CDR2: LNHDA, SQIVND (reference sequence). The CDR3 sequence is 16 residues long.